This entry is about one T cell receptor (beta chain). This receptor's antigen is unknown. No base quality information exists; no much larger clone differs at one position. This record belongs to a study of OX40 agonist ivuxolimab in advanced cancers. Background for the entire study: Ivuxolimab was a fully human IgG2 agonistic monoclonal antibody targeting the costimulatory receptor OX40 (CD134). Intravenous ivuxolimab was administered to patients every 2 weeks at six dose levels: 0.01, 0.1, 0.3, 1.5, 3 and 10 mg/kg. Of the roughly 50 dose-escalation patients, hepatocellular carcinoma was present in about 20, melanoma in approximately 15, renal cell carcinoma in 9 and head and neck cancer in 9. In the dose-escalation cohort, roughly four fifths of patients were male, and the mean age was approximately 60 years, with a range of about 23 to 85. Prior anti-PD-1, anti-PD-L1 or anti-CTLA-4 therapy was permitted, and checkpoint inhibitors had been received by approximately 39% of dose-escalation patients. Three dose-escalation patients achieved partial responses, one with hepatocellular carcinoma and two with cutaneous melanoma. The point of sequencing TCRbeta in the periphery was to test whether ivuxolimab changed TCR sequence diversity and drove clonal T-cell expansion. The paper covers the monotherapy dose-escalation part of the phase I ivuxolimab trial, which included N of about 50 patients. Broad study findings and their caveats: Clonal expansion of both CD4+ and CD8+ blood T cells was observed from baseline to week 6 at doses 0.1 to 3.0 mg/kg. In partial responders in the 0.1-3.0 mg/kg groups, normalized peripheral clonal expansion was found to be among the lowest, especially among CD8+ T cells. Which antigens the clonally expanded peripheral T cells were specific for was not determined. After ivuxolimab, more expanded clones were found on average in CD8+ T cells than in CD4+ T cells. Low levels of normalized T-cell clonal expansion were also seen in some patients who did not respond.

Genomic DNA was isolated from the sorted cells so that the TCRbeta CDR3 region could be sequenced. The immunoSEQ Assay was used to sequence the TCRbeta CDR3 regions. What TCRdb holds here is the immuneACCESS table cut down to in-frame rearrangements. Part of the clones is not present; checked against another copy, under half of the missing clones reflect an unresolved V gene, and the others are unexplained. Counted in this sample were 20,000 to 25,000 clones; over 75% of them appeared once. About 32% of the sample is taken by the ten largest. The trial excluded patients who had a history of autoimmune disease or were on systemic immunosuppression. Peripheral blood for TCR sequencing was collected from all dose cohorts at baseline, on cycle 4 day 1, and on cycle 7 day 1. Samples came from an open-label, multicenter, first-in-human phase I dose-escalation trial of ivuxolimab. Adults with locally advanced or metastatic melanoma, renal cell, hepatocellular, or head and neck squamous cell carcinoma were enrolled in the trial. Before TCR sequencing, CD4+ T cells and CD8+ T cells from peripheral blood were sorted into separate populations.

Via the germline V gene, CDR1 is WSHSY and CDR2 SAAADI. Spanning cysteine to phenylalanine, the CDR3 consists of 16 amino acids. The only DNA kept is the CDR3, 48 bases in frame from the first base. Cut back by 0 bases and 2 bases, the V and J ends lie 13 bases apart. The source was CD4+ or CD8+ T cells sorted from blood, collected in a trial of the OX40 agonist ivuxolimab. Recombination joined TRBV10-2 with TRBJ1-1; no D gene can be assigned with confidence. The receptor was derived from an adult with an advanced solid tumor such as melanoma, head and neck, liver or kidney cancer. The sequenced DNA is TGCGCCAGCAGTGAGTCTGCCATGGCCGCCAACACTGAAGCTTTCTTT. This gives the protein CASSESAMAANTEAFF.